This T cell receptor beta chain stems from a study of OX40 agonist ivuxolimab in advanced cancers. Study as a whole: Patient treatment consisted of intravenous ivuxolimab administration every 2 weeks at 0.01 to 10 mg/kg.

Generated by immunoSEQ multiplex PCR, the TCRdb table keeps only in-frame clones and is missing some. The sample consists of some 95,000 clones, roughly nine tenths of them appearing once. The ends lost 5 bases at V and 1 base at J; junction bases unmatched: 16. CDR3 size: 19 residues. CDR1 and CDR2 (germline): SGHTA, FQGNSA. Sequencing was performed on CD4+ or CD8+ T cells sorted from blood, taken in a trial of the OX40 agonist ivuxolimab. This chain connects TRBV7-2 to TRBJ1-4; 7 bases are a match to TRBD1. The sequence was collected from an adult with an advanced solid tumor such as melanoma, head and neck, liver or kidney cancer. The CDR3 DNA is TGTGCCAGCAGCCAAAACACAGGGGCTCGAGTTGAAACTAATGAAAAACTGTTTTTT. It translates to CASSQNTGARVETNEKLFF.